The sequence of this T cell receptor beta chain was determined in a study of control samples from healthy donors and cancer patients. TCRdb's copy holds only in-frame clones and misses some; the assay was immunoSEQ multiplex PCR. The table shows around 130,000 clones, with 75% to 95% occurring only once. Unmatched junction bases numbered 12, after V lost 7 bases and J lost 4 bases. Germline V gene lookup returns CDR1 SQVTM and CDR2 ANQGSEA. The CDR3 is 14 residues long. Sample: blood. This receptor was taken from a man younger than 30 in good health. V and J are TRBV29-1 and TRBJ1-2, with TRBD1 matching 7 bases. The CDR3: CSAIPPGTVYGYTF. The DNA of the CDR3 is TGCAGCGCTATACCACCCGGGACAGTCTATGGCTACACCTTC.